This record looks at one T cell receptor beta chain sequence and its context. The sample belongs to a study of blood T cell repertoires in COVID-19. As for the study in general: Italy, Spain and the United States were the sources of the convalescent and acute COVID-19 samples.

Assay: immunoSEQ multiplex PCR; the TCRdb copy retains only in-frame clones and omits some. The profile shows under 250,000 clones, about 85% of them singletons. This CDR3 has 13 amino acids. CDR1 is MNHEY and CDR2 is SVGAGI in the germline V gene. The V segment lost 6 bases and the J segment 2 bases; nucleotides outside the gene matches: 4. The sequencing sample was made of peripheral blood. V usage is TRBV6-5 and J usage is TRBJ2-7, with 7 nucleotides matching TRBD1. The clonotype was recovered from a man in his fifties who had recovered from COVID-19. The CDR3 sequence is CASRPQGAYEQYF. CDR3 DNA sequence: TGTGCCAGCAGACCCCAGGGGGCCTACGAGCAGTACTTC.